Sequencing of this TCR beta chain was carried out in a study of blood T cell repertoires in COVID-19. Turning to the study itself: There were acute and convalescent COVID-19 samples, and they came from the United States, Italy and Spain. PBMCs, B-cell-depleted T cells, or T cells provided the cDNA or gDNA that made up the material.

The CDR3 runs 16 residues. Trimming shortened V by 0 bases and J by 3 bases, and 17 bases separated the two germline ends. Per the germline V gene, CDR1 is GTSNPN and CDR2 is SVGIG (reference sequence). In the authors' methods: Reference gene primer amplification in the assay estimated nucleated cell counts. Profiled with immunoSEQ multiplex PCR; TCRdb holds only in-frame clones, not every one. The DNA gave D and trimming, while V, J and clone size come from that table. This table holds over 200,000 clones, around 82% found once. The V gene is TRBV30, the J gene TRBJ1-2; no firm D call. The sample consisted of peripheral blood. The receptor's source is a woman aged 40 to 50 with active or convalescent COVID-19. The CDR3 loop reads CAWSVLTRVRDYGYTF. CDR3 sequence (DNA): TGTGCCTGGAGTGTACTCACGAGGGTCCGAGACTATGGCTACACCTTC.